Shown below are 13 T cell receptor beta chains from a single sample sequenced in a study of graft-versus-host responses after intestinal transplantation. These TCRs are of unknown antigen specificity. Profiling relied on immunoSEQ multiplex PCR, and the TCRdb table lists in-frame clones only, not all of them. The table records about 130,000 clones, about 90% of them present only once. The sample consisted of unstimulated CD4+ T cells sorted from spleen or lymph node cells, taken before intestinal transplant. These receptor sequences come from a human donor who received an intestinal transplant.

The CDR3 nucleotides are TGTGCCAGCAGAGTGGTACAGGGGTACACAGATACGCAGTATTTT. It codes for CASRVVQGYTDTQYF. The V and J genes are TRBV2 and TRBJ2-3; TRBD1 matches 7 bases. The CDR3 has 15 residues. After removal of 6 bases from V and 2 bases from J, the junction contained 8 bases not matched to a gene. The germline CDR1 and CDR2 sequences are SNHLY and FYNNEI.

This clone was seen just once. The V and J genes are TRBV5-1 and TRBJ2-7; 11 positions agree with TRBD2. This CDR3 contains 14 residues. Germline trimming cut 1 base from V and 5 bases from J; bases unmatched to any gene: 2. Germline lookup yields CDR1 SGHRS and CDR2 YFSETQ. CDR3 DNA sequence: TGCGCCAGCAGCTTGACTAGCGGGAGCAACGAGCAGTACTTC. Protein: CASSLTSGSNEQYF. Drawing the rest from reference TRBV5-1 and TRBJ2-7, the complete variable domain is KAGVTQTPRYLIKTRGQQVTLSCSPISGHRSVSWYQQTPGQGLQFLFEYFSETQRNKGNFPGRFSGRQFSNSRSEMNVSTLELGDSALYLCASSLTSGSNEQYFGPGTRLTVT.

This chain joins TRBV28 and TRBJ1-3; perhaps TRBD1 as D (5 bases). V lost 8 bases to trimming and J lost 8 bases, with 16 bases between them. CDR3 size: 13 residues. The V gene's germline CDR1 is MDHEN and CDR2 SYDVKM. This chain's CDR3 is CASHGATPYTIYF. Written as DNA, the CDR3 is TGTGCCAGCCACGGGGCGACGCCATACACCATATATTTT.

This chain joins TRBV10-1 and TRBJ2-5, with 10 bases identical to TRBD2. The CDR3 extends over 16 amino acids. Per the germline V gene, CDR1 is WNHNN and CDR2 is SYGVQD (reference sequence). With 1 base clipped from V and 3 bases from J, the junction kept 5 bases outside the gene matches. DNA for the CDR3: TGCGCCAGCAGTGAGTACATAGCGGGAGGCAAAGAGACCCAGTACTTC. It encodes CASSEYIAGGKETQYF.

The CDR3 protein is CASSQVTLTAMNTEAFF. CDR3 sequence (DNA): TGCGCCAGCAGCCAGGTGACCTTAACAGCTATGAACACTGAAGCTTTCTTT. V usage is TRBV4-1 and J usage is TRBJ1-1; D gene unclear. Germline CDR1 is MGHRA and CDR2 is YSYEKL. V shed 3 bases and J shed 0 bases, with 17 bases lying between them. This CDR3 has 17 amino acids.

The V gene is TRBV5-1, the J gene TRBJ2-1, with TRBD1 identical over 8 bases. After removal of 7 bases from V and 4 bases from J, the junction contained 4 bases not matched to a gene. The length of the CDR3 is 13 residues. Germline V gene sequence: CDR1 SGHRS, CDR2 YFSETQ. CDR3 protein: CASRGQEYNEQFF. As DNA, the CDR3 is TGCGCCAGCCGGGGACAGGAATACAATGAGCAGTTCTTC. Supplemented by reference TRBV5-1 and TRBJ2-1, the full variable domain reads KAGVTQTPRYLIKTRGQQVTLSCSPISGHRSVSWYQQTPGQGLQFLFEYFSETQRNKGNFPGRFSGRQFSNSRSEMNVSTLELGDSALYLCASRGQEYNEQFFGPGTRLTVL.

The chain carries TRBV11-2 and TRBJ2-1, with TRBD2 matching 7 bases. Trimming at V came to 5 bases and at J to 3 bases, leaving 10 bases not matched to a gene. Germline values: CDR1 SGHAT, CDR2 FQNNGV. The CDR3 has 16 amino acids. The CDR3 spells CASSHITGTIYNEQFF. DNA of the CDR3: TGTGCCAGCAGCCACATTACCGGGACTATCTACAATGAGCAGTTCTTC.

This rearrangement joins TRBV19 to TRBJ2-2, with TRBD1 matching over 10 bases. The CDR3 is 17 amino acids. Germline CDR1 LNHDA, CDR2 SQIVND (reference sequence). Trimming at V came to 1 base and at J to 4 bases, leaving 6 bases not matched to a gene. Here the CDR3 reads CASSIGPGTGVTGELFF. The CDR3 DNA is TGTGCCAGTAGTATAGGTCCCGGGACAGGGGTCACCGGGGAGCTGTTTTTT.

This clone has just one count. The genes are TRBV5-5 and TRBJ1-5; tentative D call: TRBD1 (5 bases). The length of the CDR3 is 14 residues. Deletions cut 0 bases from V and 3 bases from J, with 7 bases between. The germline CDR1 and CDR2 sequences are SGHKS and YYEKEE (reference sequence). The CDR3 is CASSLVGLNQPQHF. The CDR3 nucleotides read TGTGCCAGCAGCTTGGTGGGGCTCAATCAGCCCCAGCATTTT.

The chain employs TRBV19 and TRBJ2-1, with D possibly TRBD2 on 5 matching bases. CDR1 and CDR2 (germline): LNHDA, SQIVND (reference sequence). This CDR3 is built from 14 residues. Trimming took 7 bases from V and 2 from J, leaving 12 bases between them. The CDR3: CASMSRGTYNEQFF. For the CDR3, the DNA is TGTGCCAGTATGTCCCGGGGAACCTACAATGAGCAGTTCTTC.

The rearrangement joins TRBV6-5 to TRBJ1-2, with D maybe TRBD1 (6 bases). V was trimmed by 6 bases and J by 8 bases, leaving 16 bases between them. The CDR3 extends over 13 amino acids. The germline V gene has CDR1 MNHEY and CDR2 SVGAGI. The CDR3 coding sequence is TGTGCCAGCAGCGTTCGGGGGGCTTACGGCTACACCTTC. Residues: CASSVRGAYGYTF.

The V and J genes are TRBV4-3 and TRBJ2-7; D might be TRBD2 (6 bases). This CDR3 contains 15 residues. Germline CDR1 and CDR2: LGHNA and YSLEER. V shed 0 bases and J shed 4 bases, with 13 bases lying between them. CDR3 in DNA: TGCGCCAGCAGCCAAGAGGTGGCAGGGAGGTACGAGCAGTACTTC. This translates into CASSQEVAGRYEQYF.

CDR3 sequence reads: CASSVYTIGEAFF. CDR3 sequence (DNA): TGTGCCAGCAGTGTCTATACGATTGGAGAAGCTTTCTTT. The rearrangement uses TRBV6-1 and TRBJ1-1; no firm D call. The germline CDR1 and CDR2 sequences are MNHNS and SASEGT. This CDR3 region has 13 residues. The ends were cut back, 4 bases at V and 8 bases at J, with 14 bases in the middle.